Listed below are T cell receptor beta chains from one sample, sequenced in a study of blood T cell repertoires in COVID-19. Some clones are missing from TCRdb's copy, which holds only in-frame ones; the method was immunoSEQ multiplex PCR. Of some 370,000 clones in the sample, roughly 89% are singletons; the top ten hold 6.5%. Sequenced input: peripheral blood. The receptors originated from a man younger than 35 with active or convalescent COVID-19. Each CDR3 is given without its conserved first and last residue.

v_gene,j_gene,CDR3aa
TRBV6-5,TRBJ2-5,ASSRDREETQY
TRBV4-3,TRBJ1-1,ASSPQLNTEAF
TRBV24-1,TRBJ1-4,ATSGSGFEKLF
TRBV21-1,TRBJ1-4,ASGVEEKLF
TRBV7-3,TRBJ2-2,ASSLTFTGELF
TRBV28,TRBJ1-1,ASSLPTGMNTEAF
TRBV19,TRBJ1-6,ASRETGSGSPLH
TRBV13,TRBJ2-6,ASSAGSSGANVLT
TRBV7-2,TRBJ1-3,ASSAEITWGNTIY
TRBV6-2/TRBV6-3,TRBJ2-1,ASTPGGIVQDEQF
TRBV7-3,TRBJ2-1,ASSHLTDNEQF
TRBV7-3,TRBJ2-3,ASSPYGGLTDTQY
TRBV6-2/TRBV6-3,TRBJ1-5,ASSYMAQMGAMTQPQH
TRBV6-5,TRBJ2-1,ASSTTSGGYNEQF
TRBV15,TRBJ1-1,ATSRKPSGGSTEAF
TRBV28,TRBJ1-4,ASRRQAFEKLF
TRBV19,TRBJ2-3,ASSFRTKTDTQY
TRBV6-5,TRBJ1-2,ASRRKTETYYGYT
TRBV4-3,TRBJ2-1,ASSQVGTGINEQF
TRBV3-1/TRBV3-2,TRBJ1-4,ASSGGQVPTELF
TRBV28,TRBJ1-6,ASSPRDSENSPLH
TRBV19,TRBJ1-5,ASMVVGVSNQPQH
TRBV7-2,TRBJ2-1,ASSLPGTSGGHEQF
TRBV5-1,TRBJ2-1,ASSFRDYNEQF